These 20 T cell receptor beta chains share one sample of origin, sequenced in a study of technical replicates of blood from several donors. Clones were sequenced by immunoSEQ multiplex PCR, and TCRdb holds only the in-frame ones, with some missing. The data show over 50,000 clones, roughly 97% seen once. The sequenced sample consisted of T cells isolated from PBMCs. The receptors come from a human donor in good health.

The chain uses TRBV4-1 and TRBJ2-3; possible D gene TRBD2, 6 bases. Germline V gene sequence: CDR1 MGHRA, CDR2 YSYEKL. The V end was cut by 4 bases, the J end by 5 bases, with 10 bases between. The CDR3 extends over 13 amino acids. The CDR3 nucleotides read TGCGCCAGCAGCCGCCAGGGAGGAGATACGCAGTATTTT. Translating gives CASSRQGGDTQYF.

The CDR3, as DNA: TGTGCCTGGAGTGCGGGAGCTTTGCCGCTAACCTTC. Its protein product is CAWSAGALPLTF. The chain joins TRBV30 to TRBJ1-2; D gene uncertain. Germline V CDR1 and CDR2: GTSNPN, SVGIG (reference sequence). V lost 1 base, J lost 14 bases, and 17 bases lay in between. CDR3 length: 12 amino acids.

The gene calls are TRBV12-5 and TRBJ2-5; D ambiguous. Germline V gives CDR1 LGHNT, CDR2 FRNRAP. Trimming shortened V by 3 bases and J by 4 bases, and 3 bases separated the two germline ends. This CDR3 is built from 11 residues. Here the CDR3 DNA reads TGTGCTAGTGGTTTCGGAGAGACCCAGTACTTC. Its protein is CASGFGETQYF.

The chain uses TRBV6-5 and TRBJ1-4, with 7 nucleotides matching TRBD1. The CDR3 runs to 15 residues. Per the germline V gene, CDR1 is MNHEY and CDR2 is SVGAGI. The V gene end was trimmed by 4 bases and the J gene end by 5 bases; junction bases not matched to a gene: 7. Written as DNA, the CDR3 is TGTGCCAGCAGTTTACAGGGGTGGGGGAATGAAAAACTGTTTTTT. Residues: CASSLQGWGNEKLFF.

The chain carries TRBV30 and TRBJ2-2; D is possibly TRBD1 (6 bases). The ends were cut back, 5 bases at V and 5 bases at J, with 18 bases in the middle. Per germline, CDR1 GTSNPN and CDR2 SVGIG (reference sequence). The CDR3 totals 15 residues. CDR3 DNA: TGTGCCTGGGGAAAGACGACAGGTGTTACCGGGGAGCTGTTTTTT. Residues: CAWGKTTGVTGELFF.

The rearrangement joins TRBV2 to TRBJ2-1; 8 bases line up with TRBD2. CDR3 size: 16 residues. The germline V gene has CDR1 SNHLY and CDR2 FYNNEI. Unmatched junction bases numbered 7, after V lost 3 bases and J lost 3 bases. In nucleotides, the CDR3 is TGTGCCAGCAGTGAGGGGACTAGATTGTACTACAATGAGCAGTTCTTC. It codes for CASSEGTRLYYNEQFF.

The chain is built from TRBV28 and TRBJ1-2; D gene uncertain. This CDR3 comprises 13 residues. Trimming removed 10 bases from V and 4 bases from J, with 16 bases in between. The germline gives CDR1 MDHEN, CDR2 SYDVKM. The CDR3 sequence: CATSGRATYGYTF. For the CDR3, the DNA is TGTGCCACCTCGGGGAGGGCTACCTATGGCTACACCTTC.

The rearrangement uses TRBV5-4 and TRBJ2-3; the match to TRBD2 covers 8 bases. Looked up from germline, CDR1 is SGHNT and CDR2 is YYREEE (reference sequence). V lost 1 base to trimming and J lost 3 bases; unmatched junction nucleotides: 4. CDR3 size: 15 residues. CDR3 nucleotide sequence: TGTGCCAGCAGCTTGCGGGGGGGCTTGACAGATACGCAGTATTTT. Residues: CASSLRGGLTDTQYF.

The rearrangement links TRBV11-3 to TRBJ1-5, with TRBD1 matching 7 bases. Germline CDR1 reads SGHNT; CDR2 reads YENEEA. The CDR3 extends over 16 amino acids. The V segment lost 5 bases and the J segment 4 bases; nucleotides outside the gene matches: 11. This CDR3 reads CASSRPGRQGNQPQHF. CDR3 DNA sequence: TGTGCCAGCAGCCGCCCAGGTAGACAGGGTAATCAGCCCCAGCATTTT.

The chain has TRBV9 and TRBJ1-2, with 7 bases lining up with TRBD1. The CDR3 consists of 14 residues. The V segment lost 3 bases and the J segment 5 bases; nucleotides outside the gene matches: 7. Per germline, CDR1 SGDLS and CDR2 YYNGEE. CDR3 sequence (DNA): TGTGCCAGCAGCGCGAACAGGGGAGTTTATGGCTACACCTTC. This sequence encodes CASSANRGVYGYTF. The full variable domain, in which reference TRBV9 and TRBJ1-2 provide the parts outside the CDR3, is DSGVTQTPKHLITATGQRVTLRCSPRSGDLSVYWYQQSLDQGLQFLIQYYNGEERAKGNILERFSAQQFPDLHSELNLSSLELGDSALYFCASSANRGVYGYTFGSGTRLTVV.

This clone has only a few counts. The CDR3 sequence: CSVPGLAGQETQYF. The CDR3, as DNA: TGCAGCGTCCCGGGACTAGCGGGCCAAGAGACCCAGTACTTC. The rearrangement joins TRBV29-1 to TRBJ2-5, with 12 positions matching TRBD2. CDR1 and CDR2 from the germline V gene are SQVTM and ANQGSEA. Trimming removed 6 bases from V and 1 base from J; junction bases left unmatched: 3. This CDR3 contains 14 residues.

The chain links TRBV13 to TRBJ1-2, with D tentatively TRBD1 (5 bases). Between the trimmed V and J ends, which lost 5 bases and 0 bases, there was a span of 13 bases. The CDR3 contains 15 residues. The germline gives CDR1 PRHDT, CDR2 FYEKMQ (reference sequence). CDR3 DNA: TGTGCCAGCAGCCCAGGGCCAGATCCTAACTATGGCTACACCTTC. Protein: CASSPGPDPNYGYTF.

The V call is TRBV6-5, the J call TRBJ2-7; D call uncertain. There are 15 residues in the CDR3. V shed 6 bases and J shed 0 bases, with 15 bases lying between them. Per the germline V gene, CDR1 is MNHEY and CDR2 is SVGAGI. Here the CDR3 DNA reads TGTGCCAGCAGGCGAGGCGCCGGTAGCTCCTACGAGCAGTACTTC. It encodes CASRRGAGSSYEQYF.

The genes are TRBV30 and TRBJ1-2, with 7 nucleotides matching TRBD1. V shed 5 bases and J 4 bases; nucleotides not matched to a gene: 4. The germline gives CDR1 GTSNPN, CDR2 SVGIG (reference sequence). There are 12 residues in the CDR3. The CDR3 sequence: CAWGGTVYGYTF. The CDR3 DNA reads TGTGCCTGGGGGGGGACAGTCTATGGCTACACCTTC. The variable domain in full, completed from reference TRBV30 and TRBJ1-2, reads SQTIHQWPATLVQPVGSPLSLECTVEGTSNPNLYWYRQAAGRGLQLLFYSVGIGQISSEVPQNLSASRPQDRQFILSSKKLLLSDSGFYLCAWGGTVYGYTFGSGTRLTVV.

This clone was observed a handful of times. The rearrangement joins TRBV30 to TRBJ2-5; D call uncertain. The CDR3 loop spans 12 amino acids. Germline V CDR1 and CDR2: GTSNPN, SVGIG (reference sequence). Trimming took off 4 bases at V and 0 bases at J, with 6 bases between the two ends. The CDR3 coding sequence is TGTGCCTGGACCCAGAACCAAGAGACCCAGTACTTC. Its protein product is CAWTQNQETQYF.

This rearrangement joins TRBV11-3 to TRBJ1-1; D possibly corresponds to TRBD1 (6 bases). The CDR3 spans 15 residues. The germline V gene has CDR1 SGHNT and CDR2 YENEEA. Between the trimmed V and J ends, which lost 5 bases and 2 bases, there was a span of 15 bases. DNA for the CDR3: TGTGCCAGCAGCCTAAGGCAGGGGCTTAACACTGAAGCTTTCTTT. Amino acids: CASSLRQGLNTEAFF. The variable domain in full, with the rest retrieved from reference TRBV11-3 and TRBJ1-1, is EAGVVQSPRYKIIEKKQPVAFWCNPISGHNTLYWYLQNLGQGPELLIRYENEEAVDDSQLPKDRFSAERLKGVDSTLKIQPAELGDSAVYLCASSLRQGLNTEAFFGQGTRLTVV.

This CDR3 reads CASSPSRDRQHEQYF. CDR3 coding DNA: TGTGCCAGCAGCCCTAGCCGGGACAGGCAACACGAGCAGTACTTC. V gene TRBV5-4 combines with J gene TRBJ2-7; 8 bases agree with TRBD1. Germline assignment: CDR1 SGHNT and CDR2 YYREEE (reference sequence). The CDR3 sequence is 15 residues long. V lost 4 bases, J lost 5 bases, and 11 bases stayed unmatched.

The J gene is TRBJ2-7, the V gene TRBV19, with D unresolved. Germline-derived CDR1 and CDR2 are LNHDA and SQIVND (reference sequence). Trimming took 4 bases from V and 2 from J, leaving 3 bases between them. The CDR3 runs to 11 residues. The CDR3 nucleotides read TGTGCCAGTAGTAGTACCTACGAGCAGTACTTC. Translation gives CASSSTYEQYF.

V usage is TRBV29-1 and J usage is TRBJ1-1, with 7 positions matching TRBD1. The CDR3 length is 12 residues. V gave up 6 bases and J gave up 7 bases; unmatched junction bases: 8. The germline V gene encodes CDR1 SQVTM and CDR2 ANQGSEA. CDR3 nucleotide sequence: TGCAGCGTCCCCGGGACAGCCTATGAAGCTTTCTTT. It specifies CSVPGTAYEAFF.

This chain joins TRBV6-5 and TRBJ2-7, with TRBD2 identical over 7 bases. This CDR3 is built from 14 residues. Germline assignment: CDR1 MNHEY and CDR2 SVGAGI. V lost 2 bases to trimming and J lost 0 bases; unmatched junction nucleotides: 1. The CDR3, as DNA: TGTGCCAGCAGTTACGGGGACTACTCCTACGAGCAGTACTTC. Its translation: CASSYGDYSYEQYF.